Sequencing of this TCR beta chain was carried out in a study of shared clonotypes between healthy human individuals. For the study at large: Three men and a couple of women, aged 18 to 49, were donors.

Replicate PCRs for sorted subsets used approximately 220 ng DNA; this equaled tens of thousands of T cell genomes. Clones were sequenced by immunoSEQ multiplex PCR, and TCRdb holds only the in-frame ones, with some missing. The sample shows some 2.1 million clones, just under 95% of them seen only once. This CDR3 contains 11 residues. Germline V lookup: CDR1 SGHNT, CDR2 YENEEA. Trimming cost V 8 bases and J 10 bases, with 9 bases left between them. Naive CD8 cells, CD45RO-negative and positively selected for CCR7, excluded terminally differentiated effector memory CD45RA+ cells. Sequencing was carried out using naive CD8+ T cells sorted from blood. The J gene is TRBJ1-6, the V gene TRBV11-3; D gene uncertain. The TCR sequence derives from a man aged 18 to 29 in good health. The chain's CDR3 is CASARESPLHF. The DNA for the CDR3 is TGTGCCAGCGCGCGGGAGTCACCCCTCCACTTT.